The 32 T cell receptor beta chains presented below share a single source sample, sequenced in a study of shared clonotypes between healthy human individuals. Method: immunoSEQ multiplex PCR; TCRdb's copy keeps in-frame clones and lacks some. Of some 2.4 million clones listed, over 85% were seen once; the top ten hold approximately 0.36%. The sample taken for sequencing was naive CD4+ T cells from PBMCs. Noted subset: CD45RA+ positively selected. The receptor source for this set is a young man in good health. Some clones in this sample may be carry-over from other donors' samples.

The gene calls are TRBV6-6 and TRBJ2-5; D tentatively fits TRBD1 or TRBD2 (5 bases each). The CDR3 sequence is 12 residues long. Germline lookup yields CDR1 MNHNY and CDR2 SVGAGI (reference sequence). V dropped 6 bases and J dropped 5 bases, with 10 bases sitting between them. DNA of the CDR3: TGTGCCAGCAGACGGGGACGGGAGACCCAGTACTTC. It yields the protein CASRRGRETQYF.

Comment on this clone: The sample carries other DNA sequences with the same CDR3. The CDR3 DNA reads TGTGCCAGCAGCTTGGCTGGGGGGAGCTCCTACAATGAGCAGTTCTTC. Encoded protein: CASSLAGGSSYNEQFF. The J gene is TRBJ2-1, the V gene TRBV5-4; D might be TRBD2 (6 bases). The CDR3 spans 16 residues. Germline V gene sequence: CDR1 SGHNT, CDR2 YYREEE (reference sequence). Trimming stripped 0 bases from V and 0 bases from J, with 10 bases between. Filled out from reference TRBV5-4 and TRBJ2-1, the complete variable domain reads ETGVTQSPTHLIKTRGQQVTLRCSSQSGHNTVSWYQQALGQGPQFIFQYYREEENGRGNFPPRFSGLQFPNYSSELNVNALELDDSALYLCASSLAGGSSYNEQFFGPGTRLTVL.

V gene TRBV27 combines with J gene TRBJ2-2; 7 bases align to TRBD1. The CDR3 loop spans 17 amino acids. V was clipped by 6 bases and J by 4 bases; unmatched bases: 14. CDR1 MNHEY and CDR2 SMNVEV come from the germline V gene (reference sequence). CDR3 in amino acids: CASSNEKTGTATGELFF. DNA for the CDR3: TGTGCCAGCAGCAACGAAAAGACCGGGACAGCCACCGGGGAGCTGTTTTTT.

The rearrangement joins TRBV10-3 to TRBJ2-5; no definite D call. This CDR3 comprises 10 residues. Between the trimmed V and J ends, which lost 8 bases and 7 bases, there was a span of 8 bases. Germline V gives CDR1 ENHRY, CDR2 SYGVKD. The CDR3 is CAIGLGTQYF. Written as DNA, the CDR3 is TGTGCCATCGGATTGGGGACCCAGTACTTC.

This chain connects TRBV25-1 to TRBJ1-3; no clear D. The CDR3 extends over 14 amino acids. V lost 1 base to trimming and J lost 0 bases, with 4 bases between them. The germline gives CDR1 MGHDK, CDR2 SYGVNS. The CDR3 is CASSEFNSGNTIYF. The CDR3 bases are TGTGCCAGCAGTGAATTCAACTCTGGAAACACCATATATTTT. Combining the CDR3 with reference TRBV25-1 and TRBJ1-3 gives the whole variable domain EADIYQTPRYLVIGTGKKITLECSQTMGHDKMYWYQQDPGMELHLIHYSYGVNSTEKGDLSSESTVSRIRTEHFPLTLESARPSHTSQYLCASSEFNSGNTIYFGEGSWLTVV.

This clone was counted a single time. The chain combines TRBV5-6 with TRBJ2-5; D is undetermined. CDR1 is SGHDT, CDR2 YYEEEE, per germline. The CDR3 covers 17 residues. Trimming removed 0 bases from V and 1 base from J, with 16 bases in between. The CDR3 region is CASSLAGGSWSQETQYF. CDR3 coding DNA: TGTGCCAGCAGCTTGGCGGGCGGCAGCTGGAGCCAAGAGACCCAGTACTTC.

The chain joins TRBV19 to TRBJ1-5; a possible D gene is TRBD1 (6 bases). Germline CDR1 LNHDA, CDR2 SQIVND (reference sequence). V was clipped by 6 bases and J by 4 bases, with 10 bases between them. The CDR3 runs 13 residues. CDR3 region: CASSQGWNQPQHF. The CDR3 region has the DNA TGTGCCAGTAGCCAGGGGTGGAATCAGCCCCAGCATTTT.

The chain recombines TRBV10-3 with TRBJ2-3, with D unclear. Germline V gene data show CDR1 as ENHRY and CDR2 as SYGVKD. The CDR3 is 15 residues long. With 1 base removed from V and 4 bases from J, the gap between germline ends came to 12 bases. CDR3 nucleotide sequence: TGTGCCATCAGTGAGTTTGGCCCCGCGGCAGATACGCAGTATTTT. This codes for CAISEFGPAADTQYF.

V gene TRBV7-3 combines with J gene TRBJ2-3; 10 bases align to TRBD2. This CDR3 comprises 15 residues. The V segment lost 5 bases and the J segment 4 bases; nucleotides outside the gene matches: 6. CDR1 is SGHTA and CDR2 is FQGTGA in the germline V gene. CDR3 sequence (DNA): TGTGCCAGCAGCCCGAGCGGGAGGGCTGCAGATACGCAGTATTTT. Translated: CASSPSGRAADTQYF.

The CDR3 is CASSPESSGEGYGYTF. The CDR3 coding sequence is TGTGCCAGCTCACCAGAGTCCTCAGGGGAAGGCTATGGCTACACCTTC. The chain combines TRBV18 with TRBJ1-2, with D maybe TRBD1 (6 bases). This CDR3 has 16 residues. The V and J ends lost 2 bases and 4 bases respectively, with 17 bases between them. The V gene's germline CDR1 is KGHSH and CDR2 LQKENI. Looking up the rest from reference TRBV18 and TRBJ1-2 gives the full variable domain: NAGVMQNPRHLVRRRGQEARLRCSPMKGHSHVYWYRQLPEEGLKFMVYLQKENIIDESGMPKERFSAEFPKEGPSILRIQQVVRGDSAAYFCASSPESSGEGYGYTFGSGTRLTVV.

With respect to this clone: The sample contains more than one DNA sequence encoding this CDR3. V is TRBV25-1 and J is TRBJ1-1; 12 nucleotides match TRBD1. Trimming cost V 6 bases and J 4 bases; bases outside gene matches: 6. The CDR3 sequence is 15 residues long. Per the germline V gene, CDR1 is MGHDK and CDR2 is SYGVNS. The CDR3 sequence: CASSDPGQGATEAFF. The CDR3 DNA reads as TGTGCCAGCAGCGACCCGGGACAGGGGGCCACTGAAGCTTTCTTT.

The rearrangement uses TRBV6-1 and TRBJ1-2; D is perhaps TRBD1 (5 bases). Germline V gene data show CDR1 as MNHNS and CDR2 as SASEGT. The length of the CDR3 is 15 residues. V was shortened by 7 bases and J by 4 bases, with 19 bases between the two germline ends. CDR3 residues: CASTRDGGISYGYTF. CDR3 in DNA: TGTGCCAGCACTAGAGATGGGGGAATAAGCTATGGCTACACCTTC.

The chain employs TRBV10-3 and TRBJ2-3; TRBD2 might be the D (7 bases). Per germline, CDR1 ENHRY and CDR2 SYGVKD. Trimming removed 0 bases from V and 9 bases from J, with 16 bases in between. The CDR3 totals 15 residues. CDR3 DNA: TGTGCCATCAGTGAGTCTGGGGGGGCGCCAAGGACGCAGTATTTT. Amino acids: CAISESGGAPRTQYF.

The V call is TRBV5-1, the J call TRBJ1-6, with a possible D match to TRBD1 (6 bases). CDR1 is SGHRS and CDR2 is YFSETQ in the germline V gene. The CDR3 is made up of 14 amino acids. V lost 0 bases and J lost 8, with 9 bases in between. The DNA for the CDR3 is TGCGCCAGCAGCTTGGAGTCAGGGGATTCACCCCTCCACTTT. It encodes CASSLESGDSPLHF.

Comment on this clone: The identical CDR3 is also encoded by other nucleotide sequences in the sample. The chain is built from TRBV5-1 and TRBJ2-3; D uncertain. Germline V gene sequence: CDR1 SGHRS, CDR2 YFSETQ. The CDR3 extends over 14 amino acids. Deletions cut 0 bases from V and 4 bases from J, with 9 bases between. CDR3 in amino acids: CASSLGSRADTQYF. DNA of the CDR3: TGCGCCAGCAGCTTGGGTAGTAGGGCAGATACGCAGTATTTT.

The chain carries TRBV18 and TRBJ1-1; D ambiguous. Germline V lookup: CDR1 KGHSH, CDR2 LQKENI. The V gene lost 4 bases and the J gene lost 5 bases, with 20 bases spanning the gap. The CDR3 runs to 16 residues. CDR3 residues: CASSLFNSVGKTEAFF. CDR3 DNA: TGTGCCAGCTCACTTTTCAACTCGGTGGGAAAGACTGAAGCTTTCTTT.

This rearrangement joins TRBV15 to TRBJ2-3; D unclear. Germline CDR1 reads LNHNV; CDR2 reads YYDKDF (reference sequence). This CDR3 is 14 amino acids long. Trimming took off 1 base at V and 6 bases at J, with 11 bases between the two ends. The chain's CDR3 is CATSRAPLGDTQYF. Here the CDR3 DNA reads TGTGCCACCAGCAGAGCCCCCCTGGGGGATACGCAGTATTTT.

About this clone: Other DNA sequences in the sample encode the same CDR3. The V call is TRBV10-3, the J call TRBJ1-1, with 7 nucleotides matching TRBD1. The CDR3 sequence is 15 residues long. Trimming took 0 bases from V and 4 from J; bases not matched to a gene: 5. Germline CDR1 reads ENHRY; CDR2 reads SYGVKD. The CDR3: CAISESRGLGTEAFF. CDR3 in DNA: TGTGCCATCAGTGAGTCTAGGGGGCTGGGCACTGAAGCTTTCTTT.

This clone was seen just once. This sequence joins TRBV28 and TRBJ2-1; 10 bases line up with TRBD2. The ends lost 3 bases at V and 8 bases at J; junction bases unmatched: 7. Germline CDR1 MDHEN, CDR2 SYDVKM. There are 15 residues in the CDR3. CDR3 coding DNA: TGTGCCAGCAGTTTGGAGGGACTAGCGAAGGATGAGCAGTTCTTC. This gives the protein CASSLEGLAKDEQFF.

The J gene is TRBJ2-5, the V gene TRBV5-1; D remains ambiguous. There are 12 residues in the CDR3. CDR1 is SGHRS, CDR2 YFSETQ, per germline. Deletions cut 2 bases from V and 5 bases from J, with 7 bases between. This CDR3 reads CASSFVGETQYF. The CDR3 DNA reads TGCGCCAGCAGCTTTGTTGGCGAGACCCAGTACTTC.

V and J are TRBV7-2 and TRBJ2-7; TRBD1 matches at 7 bases. The CDR3 contains 13 residues. V was clipped by 1 base and J by 7 bases; unmatched bases: 4. Germline V gene data show CDR1 as SGHTA and CDR2 as FQGNSA. This chain's CDR3 is CASSLVTGREQYF. The DNA for the CDR3 is TGTGCCAGCAGCTTAGTGACAGGGCGAGAGCAGTACTTC. Combining the CDR3 with reference TRBV7-2 and TRBJ2-7 gives the whole variable domain GAGVSQSPSNKVTEKGKDVELRCDPISGHTALYWYRQSLGQGLEFLIYFQGNSAPDKSGLPSDRFSAERTGGSVSTLTIQRTQQEDSAVYLCASSLVTGREQYFGPGTRLTVT.

The CDR3 region has the DNA TGTGCCAGCTCACCCGTAGGACAGGGGGCGAACATTCAGTACTTC. Translating it yields CASSPVGQGANIQYF. This rearrangement joins TRBV18 to TRBJ2-4; TRBD1 matches 11 bases. The CDR3 length is 15 residues. J was trimmed by 7 bases and V by 3 bases; bases with no gene match: 5. Looked up from germline, CDR1 is KGHSH and CDR2 is LQKENI.

V and J are TRBV7-9 and TRBJ2-5, with D maybe TRBD2 (5 bases). CDR3 length: 15 residues. V lost 8 bases and J 4 bases, leaving 20 bases between the germline ends. The germline CDR1 and CDR2 sequences are SEHNR and FQNEAQ (reference sequence). The CDR3 DNA follows: TGTGCCAGCCGCCCCGGACTCCGTTCTGTAGAGACCCAGTACTTC. Its protein is CASRPGLRSVETQYF.

V is TRBV28 and J is TRBJ1-2; 9 bases line up with TRBD1. Trimming at V came to 10 bases and at J to 5 bases, leaving 11 bases not matched to a gene. The CDR3 covers 14 residues. Germline V gene lookup returns CDR1 MDHEN and CDR2 SYDVKM. The DNA for the CDR3 is TGTGCCACTTCTATCGGGACAGGGATTTATGGCTACACCTTC. Its protein product is CATSIGTGIYGYTF.

V is TRBV10-1 and J is TRBJ1-5; 7 positions match TRBD1. With 0 bases clipped from V and 3 bases from J, the junction kept 5 bases outside the gene matches. Germline CDR1 WNHNN, CDR2 SYGVQD (reference sequence). CDR3 length: 16 amino acids. As DNA, the CDR3 is TGCGCCAGCAGTGAGTCGGAGGGACAGTACAATCAGCCCCAGCATTTT. It encodes CASSESEGQYNQPQHF.

This rearrangement joins TRBV9 to TRBJ1-2; TRBD1 might be the D (6 bases). This CDR3 comprises 16 residues. CDR1 and CDR2 from the germline V gene are SGDLS and YYNGEE. Trimming shortened V by 3 bases and J by 4 bases, and 19 bases separated the two germline ends. CDR3 in DNA: TGTGCCAGCAGCGGCCTGGGGGGGCCCGACCTCTATGGCTACACCTTC. This encodes CASSGLGGPDLYGYTF.

This chain links TRBV7-9 with TRBJ1-4; no clear D. The V end was cut by 2 bases, the J end by 8 bases, with 18 bases between. The germline CDR1 and CDR2 sequences are SEHNR and FQNEAQ (reference sequence). The CDR3 has 16 residues. Written as DNA, the CDR3 is TGTGCCAGCAGCTTAACCGGACGCCCGGAAAGGGAAAAACTGTTTTTT. Translation gives CASSLTGRPEREKLFF.

A single count supports this clone. The chain uses TRBV30 and TRBJ2-5; D perhaps matches TRBD1 (6 bases). Trimming shortened V by 3 bases and J by 4 bases, and 12 bases separated the two germline ends. The CDR3 runs 13 residues. Germline assignment: CDR1 GTSNPN and CDR2 SVGIG (reference sequence). The CDR3 sequence: CAWSQGLGETQYF. The DNA of the CDR3 is TGTGCCTGGAGCCAGGGGTTAGGAGAGACCCAGTACTTC.

V usage is TRBV7-2 and J usage is TRBJ2-6, with D hard to call. Per the germline V gene, CDR1 is SGHTA and CDR2 is FQGNSA. Trimming took 1 base from V and 1 from J, leaving 8 bases between them. The CDR3 is 16 amino acids. The CDR3 nucleotides are TGTGCCAGCAGCTTAGAGGTGCGGTCTGGGGCCAACGTCCTGACTTTC. Protein: CASSLEVRSGANVLTF.

The V and J genes are TRBV5-4 and TRBJ2-3, with 10 bases lining up with TRBD2. CDR3 length equals 16 residues. After removal of 1 base from V and 2 bases from J, the junction contained 4 bases not matched to a gene. The V gene's germline CDR1 is SGHNT and CDR2 YYREEE (reference sequence). Written as DNA, the CDR3 is TGTGCCAGCAGCTTGAGGACTAGCGGTTACACAGATACGCAGTATTTT. Amino acid sequence: CASSLRTSGYTDTQYF.

The chain uses TRBV5-1 and TRBJ2-7; 7 bases align to TRBD1. CDR3 length: 14 residues. Unmatched junction bases numbered 6, after V lost 4 bases and J lost 2 bases. Germline V CDR1 and CDR2: SGHRS, YFSETQ. The CDR3 nucleotides read TGCGCCAGCAGCACTCGACAGGGAGCCTACGAGCAGTACTTC. Its translation: CASSTRQGAYEQYF. Drawing the rest from reference TRBV5-1 and TRBJ2-7, the complete variable domain is KAGVTQTPRYLIKTRGQQVTLSCSPISGHRSVSWYQQTPGQGLQFLFEYFSETQRNKGNFPGRFSGRQFSNSRSEMNVSTLELGDSALYLCASSTRQGAYEQYFGPGTRLTVT.

This clone appeared a single time. The chain recombines TRBV13 with TRBJ1-1; 10 nucleotides agree with TRBD1. Trimming cost V 2 bases and J 4 bases; bases outside gene matches: 4. The CDR3 extends over 15 amino acids. Germline V CDR1 and CDR2: PRHDT, FYEKMQ (reference sequence). CDR3 protein: CASSLKWTGGTEAFF. The CDR3 DNA follows: TGTGCCAGCAGCTTAAAATGGACAGGGGGCACTGAAGCTTTCTTT.